The rows below give T cell receptor beta chains drawn from one sample of a study of blood T cell repertoires in COVID-19. Produced via immunoSEQ multiplex PCR; TCRdb's table is partial and in-frame only. The sample contains about 83,000 clones, around 84% of which appear only once. Sequenced sample: peripheral blood. Source of these receptors: an elderly woman in a cohort sampled during active or convalescent COVID-19. The CDR3 runs from the conserved cysteine through the conserved F or W.

cdr3_aa j_call v_call
CASRPGQGSTEAFF TRBJ1-1 TRBV6-5
CASSMTGSKQYF TRBJ2-7 TRBV2
CASSAGLATAGTQYF TRBJ2-5 TRBV2
CASSPGTSYNEQFF TRBJ2-1 TRBV7-3
CASSPDGGTAHEQYF TRBJ2-7 TRBV7-9
CASSPSGGTDTQYF TRBJ2-3 TRBV7-9
CASSQGYGVEAFF TRBJ1-1 TRBV19
CASQAYRGLGGYTF TRBJ1-2 TRBV6-5
CASSPPRLAVTDTQYF TRBJ2-3 TRBV18
CASSPTTGSQPQHF TRBJ1-5 TRBV18
CASSLGGISTDTQYF TRBJ2-3 TRBV18
CASSLRTGRVNSPLHF TRBJ1-6 TRBV3-1/TRBV3-2
CASSLTGGDTEAFF TRBJ1-1 TRBV7-3
CASRTTNTGELFF TRBJ2-2 TRBV12-3/TRBV12-4
CASSGRDRAPGALHF TRBJ1-6 TRBV3-1/TRBV3-2
CASSQDEVANYGYTF TRBJ1-2 TRBV4-1
CASTRQGANAEAFF TRBJ1-1 TRBV28
CAWSVGRGYTF TRBJ1-2 TRBV30
CASSETSGKWELFF TRBJ2-2 TRBV10-2
CASRPSGQPTYGYTF TRBJ1-2 TRBV2
CASSQERDQPQHF TRBJ1-5 TRBV14
CASASGRHEQFF TRBJ2-1 TRBV28
CASSPTSGKGTGELFF TRBJ2-2 TRBV7-7
CASTPLRQGAEAFF TRBJ1-1 TRBV6-2/TRBV6-3
CASSSRQGLELFF TRBJ2-2 TRBV7-3
CASSLGSPGANVLTF TRBJ2-6 TRBV28
CASSEQETQYF TRBJ2-5 TRBV5-1
CATSRDPGYEKLFF TRBJ1-4 TRBV15
CASSRGEQPQHF TRBJ1-5 TRBV19
CASRSPGLNYGYTF TRBJ1-2 TRBV5-6
CASSVEAGGGTDTQYF TRBJ2-3 TRBV9
CASSRESNEKLFF TRBJ1-4 TRBV5-1
CASRGQGSVNEQFF TRBJ2-1 TRBV6-5
CASSLESRSHNEQFF TRBJ2-1 TRBV11-3
CASSYSGPLTDTQYF TRBJ2-3 TRBV6-5
CASKAGGMNTEAFF TRBJ1-1 TRBV11-3
CATSRDRDRVSDTQYF TRBJ2-3 TRBV15
CASSFRGLSGNTIYF TRBJ1-3 TRBV28
CAWSGTGVEKLFF TRBJ1-4 TRBV30
CASSPPGVISGNTIYF TRBJ1-3 TRBV11-2
CASSAGTSSYNEQFF TRBJ2-1 TRBV7-3
CATSAAGERISYNEQFF TRBJ2-1 TRBV24-1
CATTGQLNTEAFF TRBJ1-1 TRBV15
CASKVSGEAYNEQFF TRBJ2-1 TRBV5-1
CASSQSQGGNSPLHF TRBJ1-6 TRBV3-1/TRBV3-2